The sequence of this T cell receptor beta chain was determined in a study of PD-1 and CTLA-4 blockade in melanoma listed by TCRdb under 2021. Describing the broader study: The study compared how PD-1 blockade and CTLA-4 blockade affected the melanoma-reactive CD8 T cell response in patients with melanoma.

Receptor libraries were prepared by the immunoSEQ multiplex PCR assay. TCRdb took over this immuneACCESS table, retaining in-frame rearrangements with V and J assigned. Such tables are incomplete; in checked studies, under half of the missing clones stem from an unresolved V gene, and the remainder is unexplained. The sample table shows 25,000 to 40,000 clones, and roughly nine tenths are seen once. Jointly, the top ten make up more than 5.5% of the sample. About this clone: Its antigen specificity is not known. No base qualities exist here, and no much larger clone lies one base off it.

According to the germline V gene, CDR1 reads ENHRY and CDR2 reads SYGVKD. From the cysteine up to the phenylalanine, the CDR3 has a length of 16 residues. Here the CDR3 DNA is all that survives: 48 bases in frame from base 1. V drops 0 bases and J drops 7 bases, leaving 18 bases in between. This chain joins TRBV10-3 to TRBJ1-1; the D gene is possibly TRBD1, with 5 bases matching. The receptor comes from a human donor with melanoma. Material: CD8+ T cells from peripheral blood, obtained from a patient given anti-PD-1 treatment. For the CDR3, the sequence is CAISESIGTVGGEAFF. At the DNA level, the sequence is TGTGCCATCAGTGAGTCGATAGGGACCGTCGGGGGTGAAGCTTTCTTT.